The clone carrying this TCR beta chain showed up many times. Its antigen remains unknown. MiXCR was run by TCRdb on the 5' RACE reads, yielding one entry per CDR3 protein. Of 200,000 to 250,000 distinct CDR3 sequences in the sample, about a sixth were seen once. This entry is derived from a study of T-cell memory formation after mild COVID-19. Findings and limits, study-wide: Among clones peaking at day 37 in the second wave, SARS-CoV-2 specificity remained unconfirmed.

Germline V gene sequence: CDR1 KGHSH, CDR2 LQKENI. The CDR3 covers 14 residues. The V end was cut by 2 bases, the J end by 5 bases, with 10 bases between. The sequencing input was PBMCs or a T cell subset sorted from them (not recorded which). The chain joins TRBV18 to TRBJ1-5; D may be TRBD1 (6 bases). This TCR was sampled from a man aged 18 to 29 who had mild COVID-19 (a few samples of this study predate the infection). Cell type and time point are not known. CDR3 loop: CASSPGGRDQPQHF. The CDR3, as DNA: TGTGCCAGCTCACCAGGGGGGCGGGATCAGCCCCAGCATTTT.